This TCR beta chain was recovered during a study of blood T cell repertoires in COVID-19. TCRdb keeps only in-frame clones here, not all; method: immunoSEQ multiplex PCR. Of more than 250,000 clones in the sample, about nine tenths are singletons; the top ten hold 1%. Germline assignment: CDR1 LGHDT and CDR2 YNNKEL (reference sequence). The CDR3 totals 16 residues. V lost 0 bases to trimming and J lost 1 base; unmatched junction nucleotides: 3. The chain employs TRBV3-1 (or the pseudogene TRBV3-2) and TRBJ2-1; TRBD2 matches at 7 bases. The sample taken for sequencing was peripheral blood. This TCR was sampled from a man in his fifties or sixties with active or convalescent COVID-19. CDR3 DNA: TGTGCCAGCAGCCAAGACGGGAGGCAGTCCTACAATGAGCAGTTCTTC. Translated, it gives CASSQDGRQSYNEQFF.